The present T cell receptor beta chain was sequenced within a study of glioma-infiltrating T cells after dendritic cell vaccination. About the research overall: Patients received autologous tumor lysate-pulsed dendritic cell vaccination between the early 2000s and the early 2010s. Patients received three intradermal dendritic cell vaccine injections at biweekly intervals.

This table comes from immunoSEQ multiplex PCR, and its TCRdb copy is limited to in-frame clones, with some not included. The sample records over 80,000 clones, roughly 90% being singletons. The CDR3 sequence is 17 residues long. This chain joins TRBV12-2 and TRBJ1-6; the table's D call, TRBD1, was not checked against the DNA. TRBV12-2 is a pseudogene. The sample here was blood, taken before dendritic cell vaccination. The TCR comes from a human donor with glioblastoma. This CDR3 reads CASRLGRGRTARSPLHF. As DNA, the CDR3 is TGTGCAAGTCGCTTAGGGCGCGGTCGGACAGCCAGGTCACCCCTCCACTTT.